The 10 T cell receptor beta chains below were found in one sample sequenced in a study of blood T cell repertoires in COVID-19. The protocol was immunoSEQ multiplex PCR, while the TCRdb copy is restricted to in-frame clones and leaves out a portion. Here the sample spans nearly 250,000 clones, 86% being singletons. Sequenced: peripheral blood. These receptors originate from a woman older than 75 with COVID-19, enrolled during active disease.

Written as DNA, the CDR3 is TGTGCCAGCAGCCAATCCCGGACAGTTTTAGACAATGAGCAGTTCTTC. Protein sequence: CASSQSRTVLDNEQFF. J is TRBJ2-1 and V is TRBV3-1 (or the pseudogene TRBV3-2); tentatively, D is TRBD1 (6 bases). Trimming took off 2 bases at V and 5 bases at J, with 16 bases between the two ends. This CDR3 contains 16 residues. Germline values: CDR1 LGHDT, CDR2 YNNKEL (reference sequence).

This chain connects TRBV4-1 to TRBJ1-1; a possible D gene is TRBD1 (5 bases). The V gene lost 0 bases and the J gene lost 0 bases, with 11 bases spanning the gap. Per the germline V gene, CDR1 is MGHRA and CDR2 is YSYEKL. This CDR3 is built from 16 residues. CDR3: CASSQEVGGLNTEAFF. The CDR3 DNA sequence: TGCGCCAGCAGCCAAGAAGTCGGGGGTTTGAACACTGAAGCTTTCTTT.

The chain joins TRBV19 to TRBJ1-1, with 7 bases fitting TRBD1. CDR3 length: 14 amino acids. Germline trimming cut 4 bases from V and 2 bases from J; bases unmatched to any gene: 4. CDR1 is LNHDA, CDR2 SQIVND, per germline (reference sequence). The CDR3 loop is CASSTSGGNTEAFF. CDR3 nucleotides: TGTGCCAGTAGTACTTCAGGGGGAAACACTGAAGCTTTCTTT.

The chain has TRBV2 and TRBJ2-1; 7 bases agree with TRBD1. The CDR3 has 14 amino acids. Germline loops: CDR1 SNHLY, CDR2 FYNNEI. Trimming cost V 3 bases and J 6 bases; bases outside gene matches: 5. CDR3 in amino acids: CASSENRDSNEQFF. The CDR3 DNA is TGTGCCAGCAGTGAGAATCGGGACAGCAATGAGCAGTTCTTC.

This chain uses TRBV7-6 with TRBJ1-1; D may be TRBD1 (5 bases). CDR1 is SGHVS and CDR2 is FNYEAQ in the germline V gene. The CDR3 has 15 amino acids. V was clipped by 4 bases and J by 4 bases, with 16 bases between them. CDR3 coding DNA: TGTGCCAGCAGCTCTACCAGGGTAGTTGGCACTGAAGCTTTCTTT. It is translated as CASSSTRVVGTEAFF.

This clone was observed a handful of times. This chain connects TRBV29-1 to TRBJ1-2, with D tentatively TRBD1 (6 bases). Per germline, CDR1 SQVTM and CDR2 ANQGSEA. This CDR3 contains 13 residues. The V end lost 5 bases, the J end lost 2 bases, and 12 bases lay between the germline ends. CDR3 protein: CSVSPDSNYGYTF. CDR3 DNA sequence: TGCAGCGTTTCCCCGGACAGCAACTATGGCTACACCTTC. Variable domain in full (rest from reference TRBV29-1 and TRBJ1-2): SAVISQKPSRDICQRGTSLTIQCQVDSQVTMMFWYRQQPGQSLTLIATANQGSEATYESGFVIDKFPISRPNLTFSTLTVSNMSPEDSSIYLCSVSPDSNYGYTFGSGTRLTVV.

The V and J genes are TRBV30 and TRBJ1-3; 9 positions match TRBD1. The V gene's germline CDR1 is GTSNPN and CDR2 SVGIG (reference sequence). The CDR3 totals 13 residues. The junction had 4 bases not matched to a gene; V was cut back by 6 bases and J by 4 bases. CDR3 in amino acids: CACSTGGGNTIYF. CDR3 sequence (DNA): TGTGCCTGCTCGACAGGGGGGGGAAACACCATATATTTT.

This chain connects TRBV5-6 to TRBJ1-6, with TRBD1 matching 8 bases. In germline, CDR1 is SGHDT, CDR2 YYEEEE. Trimming removed 0 bases from V and 10 bases from J; junction bases left unmatched: 9. This CDR3 region has 16 residues. In DNA, the CDR3 is TGTGCCAGCAGCTTGGCTAGGACAGGGATGTACTCACCCCTCCACTTT. This gives the protein CASSLARTGMYSPLHF.

This clone was found a few times. The chain employs TRBV29-1 and TRBJ2-2, with 7 bases matching TRBD2. The germline gives CDR1 SQVTM, CDR2 ANQGSEA. V dropped 8 bases and J dropped 0; count of bases not matched to a gene: 12. This CDR3 spans 16 amino acids. CDR3 coding DNA: TGCAGCCCGCTTGGGGCGGGGGTCCCGAACACCGGGGAGCTGTTTTTT. This encodes CSPLGAGVPNTGELFF.

The chain links TRBV7-2 to TRBJ1-3; D unclear. Trimming shortened V by 5 bases and J by 0 bases, and 5 bases separated the two germline ends. Germline V lookup: CDR1 SGHTA, CDR2 FQGNSA. The CDR3 extends over 13 amino acids. In DNA, the CDR3 is TGTGCCAGCAGCCTATACTCTGGAAACACCATATATTTT. Encoded protein: CASSLYSGNTIYF.